These T cell receptor beta chains were read from a single sample in a study of naive CD8 T cells in extremely preterm neonates. TCRdb's table, derived via immunoSEQ multiplex PCR, lists solely in-frame clones and lacks some. There are 5,500 to 6,500 clones in the sample; approximately 97% occur only once, and 0.7% to 0.8% lies in the top ten. The material sequenced was naive CD8+ T cells from blood. The receptors originated from a human donor in good health. CDR3s include the opening cysteine and the closing phenylalanine or tryptophan. D genes are given only for firm matches. Only part of the rows carry a size: once, few, many, or a class if the clone is expanded.

>TRBV6-5|once|TRBD1|TRBJ2-3
CASSRWDRGQDTQYF
TGTGCCAGCAGTAGATGGGACAGGGGGCAGGATACGCAGTATTTT
>TRBV19|.|.|TRBJ1-1
CASSPRQDASTEAFF
TGTGCCAGTAGTCCCCGACAGGACGCGAGCACTGAAGCTTTCTTT
>TRBV5-8|.|.|TRBJ1-5
CASSPDPGSNQPQHF
TGTGCCAGCAGCCCGGATCCAGGGAGCAATCAGCCCCAGCATTTT
>TRBV7-8|.|.|TRBJ2-1
CASSPLRQGKFF
TGTGCCAGCAGCCCCTTGCGGCAGGGAAAGTTCTTC
>TRBV6-5|.|TRBD2|TRBJ2-1
CASSYTSGGSYNEQFF
TGTGCCAGCAGTTATACTAGCGGGGGTTCCTACAATGAGCAGTTCTTC
>TRBV5-6|.|TRBD1|TRBJ2-5
CASSLVTGEETQYF
TGTGCCAGCAGCTTAGTAACAGGGGAAGAGACCCAGTACTTC
>TRBV13|.|.|TRBJ2-2
CASSLPRVSGELFF
TGTGCCAGCAGCTTACCCAGGGTCTCCGGGGAGCTGTTTTTT
>TRBV25-1|.|.|TRBJ1-6
CASSEGQWDSPLHF
TGTGCCAGCAGTGAAGGACAGTGGGACTCACCCCTCCACTTT
>TRBV25-1|.|TRBD1|TRBJ2-7
CASSDRGPYEQYF
TGTGCCAGCAGTGACAGGGGGCCCTACGAGCAGTACTTC
>TRBV27|.|.|TRBJ1-1
CASSLGFRGEAFF
TGTGCCAGCAGTTTAGGTTTCCGAGGAGAAGCTTTCTTT
>TRBV6-5|.|TRBD1|TRBJ2-7
CASSWGQGDYEQYF
TGTGCCAGCAGCTGGGGACAGGGGGACTACGAGCAGTACTTC